Here is one T cell receptor (beta chain) with its context. The entry originates in a study of blood T cells in healthy people across ages. A second PCR, run for about 6 to 11 cycles, used a sample-barcoded 5' primer plus a J-beta primer mix. TCRdb called the 5' RACE reads again in MiXCR, with one record for every CDR3 protein. The table has about 1.1 million distinct CDR3 sequences, 35% to 40% seen once. This CDR3 is built from 13 residues. The V gene lost 4 bases and the J gene lost 11 bases, with 14 bases spanning the gap. The specimen was blood. The chain recombines TRBV12-3 or TRBV12-4 with TRBJ1-4, with D uncertain. This TCR derives from a man between 18 and 35 years old in good health. DNA for the CDR3: TGTGCCAGCAGTTCGGACCTCCGAGGGAAACTGTTTTTT. Amino acid sequence: CASSSDLRGKLFF.